This T cell receptor beta chain is drawn from a study of blood T cells in healthy people across ages. Per germline, CDR1 MGHRA and CDR2 YSYEKL. Trimming pared 3 bases from V and 6 bases from J, leaving 12 bases between. CDR3 length: 14 residues. A sample-barcoded 5' primer and a J-beta primer mix were used in a second PCR of about 7 to 12 cycles. The yield of each sample was at least 2.5 million CDR3-containing paired-end reads. TCRdb re-derived calls from the 5' RACE reads in MiXCR, one entry per CDR3 protein. Of over 1,500,000 distinct CDR3 sequences in the sample, about two fifths were seen once. The sample comprised blood. The V gene is TRBV4-1, the J gene TRBJ2-1; D remains unclear. The receptor's source is a human donor in good health. Here the CDR3 DNA reads TGCGCCAGCAGCCACCGTCAAGGCGGCAATGAGCAGTTCTTC. It specifies CASSHRQGGNEQFF.